The 28 T cell receptor beta chains reported below all come from one sample, sequenced in a study of response to subunit inactivated influenza vaccine. One entry per CDR3 protein, called by TCRdb with MiXCR from the RT-PCR reads. This sample carries fewer than 550,000 distinct CDR3 sequences, roughly 27% of them seen once, and the ten largest clones take 1.5% to 2%. The material sequenced was CD4+ T cells sorted from PBMCs, taken roughly 5 days after vaccination. These receptors originate from a man aged 45-65 years who received an inactivated influenza vaccine.

This clonotype occurred a few times. V and J are TRBV10-3 and TRBJ2-5; D gene unclear. V was clipped by 0 bases and J by 7 bases, with 6 bases between them. The germline CDR1 and CDR2 sequences are ENHRY and SYGVKD. The CDR3 has 12 residues. The CDR3 loop reads CAISESWGTQYF. CDR3 nucleotide sequence: TGTGCCATCAGTGAGTCCTGGGGGACCCAGTACTTC.

This clonotype has only a few counts. V and J are TRBV5-5 and TRBJ1-2, with 7 bases aligning to TRBD1. Germline loops: CDR1 SGHKS, CDR2 YYEKEE (reference sequence). Losses at the gene ends were 5 bases for V and 0 bases for J; bases not matched to a gene: 7. The CDR3 loop spans 15 amino acids. CDR3 in DNA: TGTGCCAGCAGATGGGACAGAGGAGCTAACTATGGCTACACCTTC. The encoded protein is CASRWDRGANYGYTF.

This chain links TRBV5-1 with TRBJ2-6, with TRBD2 matching 8 bases. The CDR3 is made up of 15 amino acids. Germline V CDR1 and CDR2: SGHRS, YFSETQ. Trimming cost V 4 bases and J 5 bases; bases outside gene matches: 5. The CDR3 spells CASSPGGSWANVLTF. The CDR3 nucleotides are TGCGCCAGCAGCCCGGGAGGGTCCTGGGCCAACGTCCTGACTTTC.

Concerning this clonotype itself: One junction end does not reproduce the germline sequence, and a read error may be involved. The chain is built from TRBV5-1 and TRBJ2-7; 8 bases agree with TRBD2. The germline V gene encodes CDR1 SGHRS and CDR2 YFSETQ. CDR3 length: 16 residues. CDR3 nucleotides: TGCACCAGCAGCTTGGCTCTCGGGAGGGCCGCCTACGAGCAGTACTTC. Translation: CTSSLALGRAAYEQYF.

The rearrangement uses TRBV28 and TRBJ1-1, with TRBD1 identical over 8 bases. The CDR3 covers 16 residues. Germline CDR1 is MDHEN and CDR2 is SYDVKM. Trimming at V came to 5 bases and at J to 1 base, leaving 9 bases not matched to a gene. CDR3 nucleotides: TGTGCCAGCAGTCCTACGGGGGACAGGCAGAACACTGAAGCTTTCTTT. Its translation is CASSPTGDRQNTEAFF.

The V call is TRBV10-3, the J call TRBJ1-6; no reliable D call. Germline values: CDR1 ENHRY, CDR2 SYGVKD. The CDR3 has 12 residues. The V and J ends lost 2 bases and 10 bases respectively, with 6 bases between them. CDR3 residues: CAISELGSPLHF. CDR3 nucleotide sequence: TGTGCCATCAGTGAGCTGGGATCACCCCTCCACTTT.

The rearrangement uses TRBV3-1 and TRBJ2-7; no clear D gene. Per the germline V gene, CDR1 is LGHDT and CDR2 is YNNKEL (reference sequence). This CDR3 has 14 amino acids. V was clipped by 1 base and J by 4 bases, with 11 bases between them. The CDR3, as DNA: TGTGCCAGCAGCCAAGGACACTACAAATACGAGCAGTACTTC. Translation gives CASSQGHYKYEQYF.

V is TRBV24-1 and J is TRBJ2-1; 8 nucleotides agree with TRBD2. After removal of 3 bases from V and 4 bases from J, the junction contained 13 bases not matched to a gene. The germline V gene encodes CDR1 KGHDR and CDR2 SFDVKD. This CDR3 is built from 18 residues. CDR3 in DNA: TGTGCCACCAGTGATCGAGACTTAGATGCGGGAGGTTACAATGAGCAGTTCTTC. It is translated as CATSDRDLDAGGYNEQFF.

The gene calls are TRBV20-1 and TRBJ2-5, with a possible D match to TRBD1 (7 bases). Trimming removed 3 bases at V and 5 bases at J, with 13 bases between. Germline assignment: CDR1 DFQATT and CDR2 SNEGSKA (reference sequence). This CDR3 is 13 amino acids long. CDR3 sequence reads: CSASQGGLETQYF. The CDR3 nucleotides are TGCAGTGCTAGCCAGGGGGGTTTGGAGACCCAGTACTTC.

The rearrangement uses TRBV11-2 and TRBJ2-1, with D perhaps TRBD2 (7 bases). The V gene's germline CDR1 is SGHAT and CDR2 FQNNGV. Trimming took 0 bases from V and 6 from J, leaving 15 bases between them. The CDR3 runs to 16 residues. Here the CDR3 DNA reads TGTGCCAGCAGCTTAGAGGTGGGGGGGGCAACCAATGAGCAGTTCTTC. This translates into CASSLEVGGATNEQFF. Looking up the rest from reference TRBV11-2 and TRBJ2-1 gives the full variable domain: EAGVAQSPRYKIIEKRQSVAFWCNPISGHATLYWYQQILGQGPKLLIQFQNNGVVDDSQLPKDRFSAERLKGVDSTLKIQPAKLEDSAVYLCASSLEVGGATNEQFFGPGTRLTVL.

This clonotype was detected only a few times. The V and J genes are TRBV12-3 or TRBV12-4 and TRBJ2-1; D unclear. V lost 7 bases and J lost 8, with 18 bases in between. The CDR3 has 14 residues. The CDR3 is CASIKWVMSDEQFF. The CDR3 nucleotides are TGTGCCAGCATTAAGTGGGTTATGAGCGATGAGCAGTTCTTC.

This clonotype was observed a few times. The chain employs TRBV7-9 and TRBJ1-6; D gene uncertain. Trimming cost V 6 bases and J 7 bases, with 7 bases left between them. Per the germline V gene, CDR1 is SEHNR and CDR2 is FQNEAQ (reference sequence). The CDR3 is made up of 12 amino acids. The CDR3: CASSYQNSPLHF. The CDR3 bases are TGTGCCAGCAGTTATCAGAATTCACCCCTCCACTTT.

The chain uses TRBV3-1 and TRBJ2-2, with a tentative D call TRBD2 (5 bases). This CDR3 region has 14 residues. CDR1 LGHDT and CDR2 YNNKEL come from the germline V gene (reference sequence). Deletions cut 1 base from V and 5 bases from J, with 8 bases between. The CDR3 DNA reads as TGTGCCAGCAGCCAAGCGGGAATAACCGGGGAGCTGTTTTTT. Its protein product is CASSQAGITGELFF.

The CDR3 bases are TGTGCCACCAGTGATACAGGGGCCACAGATACGCAGTATTTT. It encodes CATSDTGATDTQYF. The genes are TRBV24-1 and TRBJ2-3, with 7 bases lining up with TRBD1. CDR3 length equals 14 residues. Per germline, CDR1 KGHDR and CDR2 SFDVKD. V lost 3 bases and J lost 2; bases outside the gene matches: 1.

This chain uses TRBV12-3 or TRBV12-4 with TRBJ2-3, with D unresolved. Trimming shortened V by 7 bases and J by 1 base, and 18 bases separated the two germline ends. CDR3 length: 16 residues. As DNA, the CDR3 is TGTGCCAGCACCCTTGCGAGGCGGAGCCGCACAGATACGCAGTATTTT. Encoded protein: CASTLARRSRTDTQYF.

The chain couples TRBV5-6 to TRBJ1-2; D call uncertain. The CDR3 is 12 residues long. Trimming removed 6 bases at V and 6 bases at J, with 12 bases between. The germline V gene has CDR1 SGHDT and CDR2 YYEEEE. The CDR3 region has the DNA TGTGCCAGCACCCTGGGAGGGCATGGCTACACCTTC. Translating gives CASTLGGHGYTF.

The chain has TRBV6-1 and TRBJ2-4; D ambiguous. V dropped 2 bases and J dropped 0 bases, with 11 bases sitting between them. CDR3 length equals 16 residues. The germline V gene encodes CDR1 MNHNS and CDR2 SASEGT. The DNA of the CDR3 is TGTGCCAGCAGTGAAAGGGTTCGGCTAGCCAAAAACATTCAGTACTTC. Amino acids: CASSERVRLAKNIQYF.

This clonotype occurred a few times. The chain has TRBV12-3 or TRBV12-4 and TRBJ2-7; D gene unclear. V lost 4 bases and J 6 bases, leaving 10 bases between the germline ends. The CDR3 length is 12 residues. The CDR3 sequence is CASSSGPREQYF. The CDR3 DNA follows: TGTGCCAGCAGTTCTGGCCCTCGCGAGCAGTACTTC.

CDR3 sequence (DNA): TGCGCCAGCAGCCAAGATTTCGGGACCGTCGGGGAGCTGTTTTTT. It encodes CASSQDFGTVGELFF. The gene calls are TRBV4-1 and TRBJ2-2; D might be TRBD1 or TRBD2, each matching 5 bases. The V gene's germline CDR1 is MGHRA and CDR2 YSYEKL. V was clipped by 0 bases and J by 7 bases, with 12 bases between them. The CDR3 totals 15 residues.

A few counts support this clonotype. The V call is TRBV5-6, the J call TRBJ2-3; TRBD1 matches at 8 bases. The V segment lost 0 bases and the J segment 0 bases; nucleotides outside the gene matches: 12. The CDR3 loop spans 19 amino acids. CDR1 is SGHDT and CDR2 is YYEEEE in the germline V gene. CDR3 sequence: CASSLVRRVRQGSTDTQYF. The CDR3 DNA is TGTGCCAGCAGCTTGGTCCGGCGGGTTCGACAGGGGAGCACAGATACGCAGTATTTT.

The rearrangement joins TRBV20-1 to TRBJ2-1; D may be TRBD1 (6 bases). Germline CDR1 is DFQATT and CDR2 is SNEGSKA (reference sequence). The CDR3 has 12 amino acids. Trimming removed 3 bases at V and 13 bases at J, with 16 bases between. This chain's CDR3 is CSASRDILDQFF. The DNA for the CDR3 is TGCAGTGCTAGTCGGGACATCCTAGACCAGTTCTTC.

V is TRBV20-1 and J is TRBJ2-7; maybe TRBD2 (6 bases). The ends were cut back, 6 bases at V and 0 bases at J, with 15 bases in the middle. The CDR3 totals 14 residues. CDR1 DFQATT and CDR2 SNEGSKA come from the germline V gene (reference sequence). The CDR3 DNA is TGCAGTGCACCCACGGGACTCAGCTCCTACGAGCAGTACTTC. It is translated as CSAPTGLSSYEQYF.

The chain carries TRBV7-8 and TRBJ2-7; no clear D gene. Trimming took off 3 bases at V and 7 bases at J, with 7 bases between the two ends. The CDR3 is 11 residues long. CDR1 is SGHVS, CDR2 FQNEAQ, per germline. CDR3 sequence (DNA): TGTGCCAGCAGCTTGTTGCGGGAGCAGTACTTC. Translated, it gives CASSLLREQYF.

There are a few counts of this clonotype. The chain carries TRBV7-2 and TRBJ2-1; 9 positions agree with TRBD2. From germline, CDR1 is SGHTA and CDR2 FQGNSA. V lost 1 base and J lost 3; bases outside the gene matches: 1. The CDR3 totals 15 residues. The CDR3 spells CASSLELAGYNEQFF. CDR3 coding DNA: TGTGCCAGCAGCTTAGAACTAGCGGGCTACAATGAGCAGTTCTTC.

This clonotype came up many times. The chain uses TRBV18 and TRBJ2-7, with 7 bases aligning to TRBD2. Germline assignment: CDR1 KGHSH and CDR2 LQKENI. The CDR3 loop spans 15 amino acids. With V trimmed by 3 bases and J by 0 bases, 5 bases remained unmatched. The CDR3 sequence: CASSPLAEISYEQYF. The DNA of the CDR3 is TGTGCCAGCTCACCCCTAGCGGAGATCTCCTACGAGCAGTACTTC.

This clonotype was counted only a few times. This chain connects TRBV20-1 to TRBJ2-5; 12 bases align to TRBD2. The length of the CDR3 is 16 residues. Trimming at V came to 5 bases and at J to 5 bases, leaving 12 bases not matched to a gene. CDR1 and CDR2 (germline): DFQATT, SNEGSKA (reference sequence). CDR3 amino acids: CSAGWTSGTVGETQYF. For the CDR3, the DNA is TGCAGTGCTGGGTGGACTAGCGGGACGGTGGGGGAGACCCAGTACTTC.

This chain uses TRBV6-5 with TRBJ2-7, with 7 bases matching TRBD1. The CDR3 runs 14 residues. Trimming took 2 bases from V and 3 from J; bases not matched to a gene: 4. The germline gives CDR1 MNHEY, CDR2 SVGAGI. The CDR3 reads CASSYTGQLYEQYF. CDR3 DNA: TGTGCCAGCAGTTACACGGGACAGCTCTACGAGCAGTACTTC.

The chain couples TRBV29-1 to TRBJ1-4; 7 bases map to TRBD1. This CDR3 spans 13 amino acids. The germline V gene encodes CDR1 SQVTM and CDR2 ANQGSEA. V dropped 7 bases and J dropped 4; count of bases not matched to a gene: 6. DNA for the CDR3: TGCAGCGGTGGGGACAGCCTTAATGAAAAACTGTTTTTT. Translation: CSGGDSLNEKLFF.